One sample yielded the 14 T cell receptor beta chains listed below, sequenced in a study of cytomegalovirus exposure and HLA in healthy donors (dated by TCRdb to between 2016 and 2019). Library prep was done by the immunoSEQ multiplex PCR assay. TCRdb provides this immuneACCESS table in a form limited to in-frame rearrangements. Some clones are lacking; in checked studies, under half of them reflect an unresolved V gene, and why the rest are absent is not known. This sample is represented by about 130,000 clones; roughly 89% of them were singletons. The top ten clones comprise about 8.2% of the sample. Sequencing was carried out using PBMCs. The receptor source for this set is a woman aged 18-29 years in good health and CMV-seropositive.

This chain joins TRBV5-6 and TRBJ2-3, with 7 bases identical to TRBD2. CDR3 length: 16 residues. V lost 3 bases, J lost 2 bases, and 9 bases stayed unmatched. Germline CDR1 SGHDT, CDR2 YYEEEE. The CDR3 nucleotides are TGTGCCAGCAGCTCGGTCGCGGGGGACTCCACAGATACGCAGTATTTT. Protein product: CASSSVAGDSTDTQYF.

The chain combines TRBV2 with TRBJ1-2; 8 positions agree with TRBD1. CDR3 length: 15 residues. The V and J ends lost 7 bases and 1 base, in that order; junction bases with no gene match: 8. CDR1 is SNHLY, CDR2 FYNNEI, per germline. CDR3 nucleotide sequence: TGTGCCAGCATCGGGACAGGCAAGGGTAACTATGGCTACACCTTC. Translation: CASIGTGKGNYGYTF.

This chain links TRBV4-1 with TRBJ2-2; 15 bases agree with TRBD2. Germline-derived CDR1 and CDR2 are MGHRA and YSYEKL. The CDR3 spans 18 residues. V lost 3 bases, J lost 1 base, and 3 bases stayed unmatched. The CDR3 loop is CASSHRTSGGVNTGELFF. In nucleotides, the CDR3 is TGCGCCAGCAGCCATCGGACTAGCGGGGGGGTGAACACCGGGGAGCTGTTTTTT.

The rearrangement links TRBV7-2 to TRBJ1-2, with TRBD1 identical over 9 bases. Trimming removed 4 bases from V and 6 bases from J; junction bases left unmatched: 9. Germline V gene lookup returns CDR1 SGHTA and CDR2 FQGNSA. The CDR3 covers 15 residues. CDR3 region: CASSSVTGGANGYTF. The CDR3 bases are TGTGCCAGCAGCTCAGTCACAGGGGGCGCAAATGGCTACACCTTC.

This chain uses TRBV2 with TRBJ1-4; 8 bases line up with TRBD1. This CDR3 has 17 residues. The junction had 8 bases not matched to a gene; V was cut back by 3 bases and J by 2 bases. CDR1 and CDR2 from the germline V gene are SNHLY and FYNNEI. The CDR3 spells CASSDPDRASTNEKLFF. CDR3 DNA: TGTGCCAGCAGTGACCCGGACAGGGCATCGACTAATGAAAAACTGTTTTTT.

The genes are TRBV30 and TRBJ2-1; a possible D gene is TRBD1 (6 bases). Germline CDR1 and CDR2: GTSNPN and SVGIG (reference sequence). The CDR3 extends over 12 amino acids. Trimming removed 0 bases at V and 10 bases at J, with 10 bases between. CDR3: CAWSVRGLEQFF. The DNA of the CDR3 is TGTGCCTGGAGTGTAAGGGGGTTGGAGCAGTTCTTC.

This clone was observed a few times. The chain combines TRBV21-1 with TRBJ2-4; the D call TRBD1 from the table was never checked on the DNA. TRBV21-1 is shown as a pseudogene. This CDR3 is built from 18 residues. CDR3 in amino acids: CASSKRPNGTIAENIQYF. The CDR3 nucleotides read TGTGCCAGCAGCAAAAGGCCCAACGGGACAATAGCCGAAAACATTCAGTACTTC.

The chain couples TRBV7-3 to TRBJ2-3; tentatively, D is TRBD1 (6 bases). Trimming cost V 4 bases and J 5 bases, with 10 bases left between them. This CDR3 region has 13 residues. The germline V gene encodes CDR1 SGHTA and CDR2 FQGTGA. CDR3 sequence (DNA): TGTGCCAGCAGCTCCCAGGGGAGAGATACGCAGTATTTT. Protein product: CASSSQGRDTQYF.

The DNA for the CDR3 is TGTGCCAGCAGCCCTACAGGGTACAATCAGCCCCAGCATTTT. It is translated as CASSPTGYNQPQHF. This rearrangement joins TRBV28 to TRBJ1-5; a possible D gene is TRBD1 (6 bases). Trimming stripped 6 bases from V and 3 bases from J, with 12 bases between. The CDR3 loop spans 14 amino acids. In germline, CDR1 is MDHEN, CDR2 SYDVKM.

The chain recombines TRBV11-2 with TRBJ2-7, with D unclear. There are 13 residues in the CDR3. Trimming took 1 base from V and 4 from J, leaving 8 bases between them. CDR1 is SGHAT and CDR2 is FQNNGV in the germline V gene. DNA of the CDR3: TGTGCCAGCAGCTTAGCTCAGGATTACGAGCAGTACTTC. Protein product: CASSLAQDYEQYF.

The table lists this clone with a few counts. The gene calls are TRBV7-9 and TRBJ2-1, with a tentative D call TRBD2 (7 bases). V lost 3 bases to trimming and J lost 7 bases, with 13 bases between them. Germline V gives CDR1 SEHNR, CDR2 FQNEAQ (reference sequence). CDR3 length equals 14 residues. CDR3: CASSFRGAGNEQFF. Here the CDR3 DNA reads TGTGCCAGCAGCTTCCGGGGGGCGGGAAATGAGCAGTTCTTC.

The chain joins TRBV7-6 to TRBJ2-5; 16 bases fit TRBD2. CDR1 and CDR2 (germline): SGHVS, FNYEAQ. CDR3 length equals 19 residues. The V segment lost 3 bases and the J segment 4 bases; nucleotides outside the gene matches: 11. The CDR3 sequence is CASSFRAGTSGGAGETQYF. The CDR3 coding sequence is TGTGCCAGCAGCTTTCGGGCCGGGACTAGCGGGGGGGCAGGAGAGACCCAGTACTTC. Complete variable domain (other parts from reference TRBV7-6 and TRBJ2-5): GAGVSQSPRYKVTKRGQDVALRCDPISGHVSLYWYRQALGQGPEFLTYFNYEAQQDKSGLPNDRFSAERPEGSISTLTIQRTEQRDSAMYRCASSFRAGTSGGAGETQYFGPGTRLLVL.

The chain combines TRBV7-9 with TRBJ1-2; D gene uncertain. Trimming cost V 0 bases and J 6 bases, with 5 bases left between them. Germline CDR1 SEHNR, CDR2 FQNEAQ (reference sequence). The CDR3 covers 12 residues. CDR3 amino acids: CASSLATDGYTF. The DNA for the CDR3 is TGTGCCAGCAGCTTAGCCACGGATGGCTACACCTTC. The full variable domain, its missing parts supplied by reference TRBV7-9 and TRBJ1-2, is DTGVSQNPRHKITKRGQNVTFRCDPISEHNRLYWYRQTLGQGPEFLTYFQNEAQLEKSRLLSDRFSAERPKGSFSTLEIQRTEQGDSAMYLCASSLATDGYTFGSGTRLTVV.

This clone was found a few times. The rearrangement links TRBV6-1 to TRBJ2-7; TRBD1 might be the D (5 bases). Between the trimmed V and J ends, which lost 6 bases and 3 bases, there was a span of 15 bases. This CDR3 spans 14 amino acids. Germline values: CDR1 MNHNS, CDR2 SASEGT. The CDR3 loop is CASSVDSPYYEQYF. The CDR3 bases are TGTGCCAGCAGCGTAGACAGCCCATACTACGAGCAGTACTTC.